This T cell receptor (beta chain) is drawn from a study of blood T cell repertoires in COVID-19. Study overall: Researchers got acute and convalescent COVID-19 samples from the United States, Italy and Spain. Nucleic acid was either cDNA or gDNA, and it came from T cells, B-cell-depleted T cells, or PBMCs.

In the study's own analysis: Amplification with reference gene primers provided the estimates of nucleated cell counts. Method: immunoSEQ multiplex PCR; TCRdb's copy keeps in-frame clones and lacks some. That table furnishes V, J and clone size, whereas the DNA furnished D and trimming. The data contain 30,000 to 35,000 clones, 80% to 90% of them seen just once; the ten biggest clones take up 14%. The germline gives CDR1 SNHLY, CDR2 FYNNEI. J was trimmed by 5 bases and V by 2 bases; bases with no gene match: 8. The CDR3 loop spans 16 amino acids. The rearrangement uses TRBV2 and TRBJ2-5, with 10 bases matching TRBD1. Sample: peripheral blood. The sequence derives from a man aged 55 to 69 with active COVID-19. CDR3 in amino acids: CASSEQIRTGGETQYF. DNA for the CDR3: TGTGCCAGCAGTGAACAAATCCGGACAGGGGGGGAGACCCAGTACTTC.